This record looks at one TCR beta chain sequence and its context. The specificity of this receptor is unknown. The record has no base qualities; no much larger clone is one base away. For sequencing of the TCRbeta CDR3 region, genomic DNA was extracted from the sorted cells. The immunoSEQ Assay was used for sequencing of TCRbeta CDR3 regions. As stored in TCRdb, this immuneACCESS dataset retains in-frame rearrangements with V and J assigned. A fraction of the clones does not appear; measured against another copy, unresolved V genes explain less than half of the discrepancy, and the remainder lacks a known reason. The sample data list some 60,000 clones, and roughly nine tenths of these were observed just once. Approximately 4% of the sample goes to the ten largest clones. The trial excluded patients who had a history of autoimmune disease or who were on systemic immunosuppression. Peripheral blood for TCR sequencing was collected from all dose cohorts at baseline, on cycle 4 day 1, and on cycle 7 day 1. Samples came from an open-label, multicenter, first-in-human phase I dose-escalation trial of ivuxolimab. Adults with locally advanced or metastatic melanoma, renal cell, hepatocellular, or head and neck squamous cell carcinoma were enrolled in the trial. CD4+ and CD8+ T cells were sorted separately from peripheral blood before TCR sequencing.

The data are from a study of OX40 agonist ivuxolimab in advanced cancers. The study in broad terms: Ivuxolimab was a fully human IgG2 agonistic monoclonal antibody targeting the costimulatory receptor OX40 (CD134). Intravenous ivuxolimab was administered to patients every 2 weeks at six dose levels: 0.01, 0.1, 0.3, 1.5, 3 and 10 mg/kg. Of the approximately 50 dose-escalation patients, hepatocellular carcinoma was present in around 20, melanoma in roughly 15, renal cell carcinoma in 9 and head and neck cancer in 9. The dose-escalation cohort was roughly 80% male with a mean age of around 64 years, ranging from about 23 to 85. Patients were allowed to have had prior anti-PD-1, anti-PD-L1 or anti-CTLA-4 therapy, and around 41% of the dose-escalation patients had previously received checkpoint inhibitors. Partial responses occurred in three dose-escalation patients, of whom one had hepatocellular carcinoma and two had cutaneous melanoma. Peripheral TCRbeta sequencing aimed to test whether ivuxolimab altered TCR sequence diversity and caused clonal T-cell expansion. The paper describes the monotherapy dose-escalation part (N of about 47 patients) of the phase I trial of ivuxolimab.

Study-level results and caveats: After ivuxolimab, CD8+ T cells had more expanded clones than CD4+ T cells on average. The antigen specificity of the clonally expanded peripheral T cells was not determined. Low levels of normalized T-cell clonal expansion were also seen in some patients who did not respond. At doses of 0.1 to 3.0 mg/kg, clonal expansion of both CD4+ and CD8+ T cells in blood was seen between baseline and week 6. In the 0.1-3.0 mg/kg groups, partial responders were among the patients with the lowest normalized peripheral clonal expansion, particularly in CD8+ T cells.

Taken from cysteine to phenylalanine, the CDR3 has 14 residues. The CDR3 DNA has 42 bases and is translated from base 1. V loses 0 bases, J loses 5 bases, and the germline ends lie 13 bases apart. From a lookup of the germline V gene (reference sequence), CDR1 and CDR2 are GTSNPN and SVGIG. Recombination linked TRBV30 to TRBJ1-1; a confident D gene designation cannot be given. Sample: CD4+ or CD8+ T cells sorted from blood, taken in a trial of the OX40 agonist ivuxolimab. The sequence derives from an adult with an advanced solid tumor such as melanoma, head and neck, liver or kidney cancer. CDR3 region: CAWSVGHEATEAFF. The DNA reads as follows: TGTGCCTGGAGTGTCGGTCACGAGGCGACTGAAGCTTTCTTT.